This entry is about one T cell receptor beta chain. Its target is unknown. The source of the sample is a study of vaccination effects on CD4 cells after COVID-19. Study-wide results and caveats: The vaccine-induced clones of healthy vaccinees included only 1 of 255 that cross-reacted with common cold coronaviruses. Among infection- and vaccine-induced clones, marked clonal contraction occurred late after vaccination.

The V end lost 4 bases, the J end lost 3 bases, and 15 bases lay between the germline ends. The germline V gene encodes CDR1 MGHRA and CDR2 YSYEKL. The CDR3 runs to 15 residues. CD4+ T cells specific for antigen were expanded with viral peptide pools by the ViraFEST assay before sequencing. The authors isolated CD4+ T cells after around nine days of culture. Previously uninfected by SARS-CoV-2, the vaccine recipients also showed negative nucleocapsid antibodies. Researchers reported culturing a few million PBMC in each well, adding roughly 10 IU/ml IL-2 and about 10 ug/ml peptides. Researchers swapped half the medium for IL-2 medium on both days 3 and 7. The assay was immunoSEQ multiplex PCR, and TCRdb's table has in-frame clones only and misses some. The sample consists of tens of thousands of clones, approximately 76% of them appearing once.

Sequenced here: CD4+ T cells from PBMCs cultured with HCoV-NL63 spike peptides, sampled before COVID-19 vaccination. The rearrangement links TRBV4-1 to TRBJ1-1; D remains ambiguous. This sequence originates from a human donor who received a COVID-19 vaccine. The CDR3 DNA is TGCGCCAGCAGCCCCCTCATGAGGGTTTACACTGAAGCTTTCTTT. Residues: CASSPLMRVYTEAFF.